What follows are 8 T cell receptor beta chains derived from one specimen sequenced in a study of spatial heterogeneity in lung cancer. As to time point: blood at routine non-recurrence follow-up after resection. Extraction of whole RNA from tumor, nontumor lung or frozen PBMC preceded unsorted sequencing. TCRdb reprocessed the 5' RACE reads via MiXCR and lists one record per CDR3 protein. The table has around 110,000 distinct CDR3 sequences, 9% to 15% seen once. Sequenced material: PBMCs, taken at follow-up. Receptor source: a male donor with early-stage non-small cell lung cancer.

This clonotype was found a few times. CDR3 loop: CASSFGNSAGNTIYF. The CDR3 bases are TGCGCCAGCAGCTTCGGGAACTCGGCCGGAAACACCATATATTTT. The chain combines TRBV5-1 with TRBJ1-3, with unresolved D. Trimming shortened V by 2 bases and J by 4 bases, and 13 bases separated the two germline ends. The germline gives CDR1 SGHRS, CDR2 YFSETQ. The CDR3 contains 15 residues. Looking up the rest from reference TRBV5-1 and TRBJ1-3 gives the full variable domain: KAGVTQTPRYLIKTRGQQVTLSCSPISGHRSVSWYQQTPGQGLQFLFEYFSETQRNKGNFPGRFSGRQFSNSRSEMNVSTLELGDSALYLCASSFGNSAGNTIYFGEGSWLTVV.

This clonotype was seen more than once but under ten times. The chain recombines TRBV9 with TRBJ2-3; TRBD1 matches 7 bases. CDR3 length equals 16 residues. The V gene end was trimmed by 3 bases and the J gene end by 0 bases; junction bases not matched to a gene: 7. CDR1 is SGDLS and CDR2 is YYNGEE in the germline V gene. CDR3 nucleotide sequence: TGTGCCAGCAGCGAGCAGACAGGGAGAAGCACAGATACGCAGTATTTT. Translating gives CASSEQTGRSTDTQYF. Looking up the rest from reference TRBV9 and TRBJ2-3 gives the full variable domain: DSGVTQTPKHLITATGQRVTLRCSPRSGDLSVYWYQQSLDQGLQFLIQYYNGEERAKGNILERFSAQQFPDLHSELNLSSLELGDSALYFCASSEQTGRSTDTQYFGPGTRLTVL.

This chain uses TRBV7-3 with TRBJ2-5, with D perhaps matching TRBD2 (5 bases). This CDR3 has 14 residues. Trimming left V 2 bases short and J 5 bases short, with 12 bases between. Germline V gene lookup returns CDR1 SGHTA and CDR2 FQGTGA. CDR3 amino acids: CASSLVPGIETQYF. CDR3 coding DNA: TGTGCCAGCAGCTTAGTTCCGGGGATTGAGACCCAGTACTTC.

This clonotype showed up just a few times. The chain couples TRBV6-1 to TRBJ2-3; perhaps D is TRBD1 or TRBD2 (5 bases each). Germline CDR1 reads MNHNS; CDR2 reads SASEGT. This CDR3 is 14 amino acids long. V lost 8 bases and J 0 bases, leaving 12 bases between the germline ends. The CDR3 here is CASFLGGSTDTQYF. The CDR3 DNA sequence: TGTGCCAGCTTCCTTGGGGGTAGCACAGATACGCAGTATTTT.

CDR3 loop: CASSYSGRQDQPQHF. CDR3 DNA: TGTGCCAGCAGTTACTCCGGCAGGCAGGATCAGCCCCAGCATTTT. The V and J genes are TRBV6-5 and TRBJ1-5; unclear D gene. The ends were cut back, 0 bases at V and 5 bases at J, with 11 bases in the middle. From germline, CDR1 is MNHEY and CDR2 SVGAGI. The CDR3 is 15 amino acids.

A few counts support this clonotype. One end of the junction is discordant with germline, which a read error may explain. The genes are TRBV20-1 and TRBJ2-3; D gene uncertain. This CDR3 has 12 amino acids. In germline, CDR1 is DFQATT, CDR2 SNEGSKA (reference sequence). This chain's CDR3 is CSASRPTDPQYF. CDR3 bases: TGCAGTGCTAGTCGACCCACAGATCCGCAGTATTTT.

This clonotype was seen ten or more times. The genes are TRBV5-1 and TRBJ2-1; the match to TRBD2 covers 7 bases. The V segment lost 4 bases and the J segment 1 base; nucleotides outside the gene matches: 11. This CDR3 spans 17 amino acids. Germline V CDR1 and CDR2: SGHRS, YFSETQ. CDR3 region: CASSHYAGAGSYNEQFF. The CDR3 region has the DNA TGCGCCAGCAGCCATTATGCCGGAGCGGGGTCCTACAATGAGCAGTTCTTC.

In DNA, the CDR3 is TGTGCCACCAGTGAGAACTATTGGGATTCACCCCTCCACTTT. This translates into CATSENYWDSPLHF. This chain connects TRBV24-1 to TRBJ1-6, with D hard to call. Germline loops: CDR1 KGHDR, CDR2 SFDVKD. The V gene lost 4 bases and the J gene lost 8 bases, with 11 bases spanning the gap. The length of the CDR3 is 14 residues.